This section outlines one T cell receptor (beta chain) sequence together with its context. Its antigen target is currently unknown. There are no base qualities to consult, and no much larger clone falls within one base. The protocol used for the library was 5' RACE. Sequencing used an Illumina HiSeq 2500. The second PCR ran for roughly 7 to 11 cycles and used a J-beta primer mix along with a sample-barcoded 5' primer. A template-switch 5' adaptor carrying 12 random nucleotides introduced a unique molecular identifier onto each TCR beta cDNA molecule. At least 2.5 million CDR3-containing paired-end reads were obtained from each sample. All of the RNA was converted into first-strand cDNA using the Mint cDNA synthesis kit, with a TRBC-specific oligonucleotide serving as the primer. Following uracil-DNA glycosylase treatment, a first 18-cycle PCR with universal primers M1SS and BC2_uni_R was performed on all cDNA. Processing in the source paper ran as follows. Each sample was normalized by randomly selecting 1 million high-quality reads, each carrying a distinct molecular identifier. Reads sharing molecular identifiers were discarded rather than binned into consensus sequences. MiTCR, run with a Q25 quality threshold and the strictest error-elimination algorithm, handled CDR3 identification, clonotype clustering and error correction. A nonparametric unseen species model using Euler transformation provided a lower-bound estimate of total TCR beta diversity. TCRdb took the public reads, trimmed them with fastp at Q25, ran MiXCR for clone calling and kept in-frame beta chains. Each CDR3 protein gets just one entry, which takes the most common genes and DNA from the rows behind it. The V and J calls were not made by the authors but by TCRdb's processing. This sample comprises 600,000 to 800,000 distinct CDR3 sequences, 52% of them detected only once. The top ten hold roughly 14% of the sample.

The data are from a study of blood T cells in healthy people across ages (dated by TCRdb to 2014 to 2015). Regarding the study in general: In model experiments, template switching captured roughly one uniquely barcoded TCR beta cDNA molecule for every two T cells. To avoid experimental bias, donors of different ages were spread randomly across the sequencing lanes. Age-related changes in TCR beta repertoire diversity were measured in the study by deep sequencing normalized with unique cDNA molecular identifiers. Two additional independent replicas of 1 million unique cDNA reads from the same blood draw were analyzed for two donors (one aged 18 to 29 and one aged 80 or older). The donors were divided into four age groups: young (average approximately 17 years), middle-aged (over 35), aged (62) and long-lived (about 84).

Here is what the overall study found, with its caveats: A strong correlation was found between observed TCR beta diversity and the percentage of naive T cells measured by flow cytometry. Estimates of total diversity from one million sequenced T cells were regarded as lower bounds and underestimates. The long-lived group showed more naive CD4+ T cells, fewer expanded clones and increased TCR diversity than the aged group, suggesting age selection. Observed TCR beta diversity per million T cells fell roughly linearly with age, and a significant reduction was already apparent by age roughly 40. Because donor CMV infection status was unknown, age-related changes in expanded clonotypes were potentially confounded. Conclusive comparison of naive and antigen-experienced compartments was prevented by the profiling of bulk unsorted PBMCs.

The donors were 40 or so Caucasian individuals from Russia, aged 6 to 90 years, who were systemically healthy. Each donor gave roughly 9 milliliters of peripheral blood, drawn into EDTA-treated Vacutainer tubes. PBMCs were isolated by Ficoll-Paque density-gradient centrifugation, with at least 6.5 million obtained per sample. Total RNA was extracted from PBMCs with Trizol reagent, with at least 6 micrograms obtained per sample. For every donor, an aliquot of PBMCs went through flow cytometry to measure the percentages of naive CD45RAhigh/CD27high T cells. The CDR3 runs 15 amino acids, cysteine and phenylalanine included. Only the CDR3 region is kept as DNA, spanning 45 bases read in frame from base 1. From V the trimming removes 2 bases and from J it removes 7 bases, while the gene matches leave 11 bases of the junction unaccounted for. As encoded in the germline V gene, CDR1 is SGHTA while CDR2 is FQGTGA.

Sequenced input: blood. The source is a woman of 80 years or more in good health. The V gene is TRBV7-3 and the J gene is TRBJ2-7; TRBD2 agrees with 7 junctional bases. CDR3 region: CASSLSGLGYNEQYF. The DNA sequence is TGTGCCAGCAGCTTATCTGGACTAGGGTACAATGAGCAGTACTTC.